A selection of T cell receptor beta chains follows, all from one sample in a study of identical twins. Each CDR3 protein is one row after TCRdb ran MiXCR on the 5' RACE reads. There are around 550,000 distinct CDR3 sequences in the sample; roughly 15% occur only once, and more than 0.4% lies in the top ten. These same data were also listed under a study on yellow fever vaccine responses in identical twins.

The sequenced sample was CD4+ T cells sorted from blood. All receptors come from a young woman in good health. The CDR3 runs from the conserved cysteine through the conserved F or W. A D gene is named only where the DNA matches it firmly. Clone size is given for some rows only: seen once, a few or many times, or a class if the clone is expanded.

j_call clone_size d_call v_call cdr3_length cdr3_aa cdr3_nt
TRBJ2-7 few - TRBV5-1 13 CASGPATSYEQYF TGCGCCAGCGGTCCGGCGACCTCCTACGAGCAGTACTTC
TRBJ2-2 many TRBD2 TRBV12-3/TRBV12-4 15 CASTGTSGGAGELFF TGTGCCAGCACCGGGACTAGCGGGGGGGCCGGGGAGCTGTTTTTT
TRBJ2-4 few - TRBV28 17 CASSPGQRILAKNIQYF TGTGCCAGCAGTCCCGGACAGCGCATATTAGCCAAAAACATTCAGTACTTC
TRBJ2-5 - TRBD2 TRBV2 15 CASRGQGLARETQYF TGTGCCAGCAGAGGGCAGGGACTAGCCAGAGAGACCCAGTACTTC
TRBJ2-1 - TRBD1 TRBV24-1 15 CATSDFGTGINEQFF TGTGCCACCAGTGATTTTGGGACAGGGATCAATGAGCAGTTCTTC
TRBJ2-1 - TRBD2 TRBV12-3/TRBV12-4 15 CASRPPSGTYNEQFF TGTGCCAGCAGACCCCCTAGCGGGACTTACAATGAGCAGTTCTTC
TRBJ2-5 - TRBD2 TRBV28 17 CASSFGTSGGLQETQYF TGTGCCAGCAGTTTCGGGACTAGCGGGGGGTTACAAGAGACCCAGTACTTC
TRBJ2-2 - - TRBV5-5 13 CASSLTGLLELFF TGTGCCAGCAGCCTGACAGGACTTCTCGAGCTGTTTTTT
TRBJ2-1 - TRBD1 TRBV24-1 16 CATSDRGTGDYNEQFF TGTGCCACCAGTGACCGGGGGACAGGAGACTACAATGAGCAGTTCTTC
TRBJ2-3 many - TRBV29-1 14 CSVEGVRSTDTQYF TGCAGCGTTGAAGGGGTTAGAAGCACAGATACGCAGTATTTT
TRBJ2-7 few TRBD2 TRBV10-2 16 CASSATSGEGNYEQYF TGCGCCAGCAGTGCCACTAGCGGGGAGGGAAACTACGAGCAGTACTTC
TRBJ1-5 - - TRBV6-5 12 CASQGFNQPQHF TGTGCCAGTCAGGGGTTCAATCAGCCCCAGCATTTT
TRBJ2-7 few TRBD2 TRBV5-1 14 CASTPGGIVTEQYF TGCGCCAGCACCCCGGGGGGGATCGTGACCGAGCAGTACTTC
TRBJ1-4 few - TRBV7-2 16 CASSFLPGLDGEKLFF TGTGCCAGCAGCTTCCTACCGGGACTGGACGGAGAAAAACTGTTTTTT
TRBJ2-3 few - TRBV12-3/TRBV12-4 17 CASSFNGALANADTQYF TGTGCCAGCAGTTTTAACGGGGCACTCGCCAATGCAGATACGCAGTATTTT
TRBJ2-1 few - TRBV7-2 17 CASSLAPGTLSYNEQFF TGTGCCAGCAGCTTAGCGCCGGGGACTTTGTCCTACAATGAGCAGTTCTTC
TRBJ2-2 - TRBD1 TRBV7-8 15 CASSKGTAYTGELFF TGTGCCAGCAGCAAGGGGACAGCGTACACCGGGGAGCTGTTTTTT
TRBJ2-7 - TRBD1 TRBV2 12 CASSGQPYEQYF TGTGCCAGCTCGGGACAGCCTTACGAGCAGTACTTC
TRBJ2-5 - - TRBV3-1 14 CASSQGGTRETQYF TGTGCCAGCAGCCAGGGCGGGACCAGGGAGACCCAGTACTTC
TRBJ2-5 - - TRBV20-1 11 CSAAIQETQYF TGCAGTGCCGCCATCCAAGAGACCCAGTACTTC
TRBJ2-3 - TRBD1 TRBV7-6 16 CASSFGTGRQGDTQYF TGTGCCAGCAGCTTTGGGACAGGGAGGCAGGGGGATACGCAGTATTTT
TRBJ2-2 few - TRBV11-3 15 CASSLARPGSGELFF TGTGCCAGCAGCTTAGCCCGCCCCGGGTCCGGGGAGCTGTTTTTT
TRBJ1-2 - - TRBV29-1 10 CSVAGADYTF TGCAGCGTGGCGGGGGCTGACTACACCTTC
TRBJ2-2 - TRBD1 TRBV6-1 15 CASRISTGTTGELFF TGTGCCAGCAGGATATCGACAGGGACCACCGGGGAGCTGTTTTTT
TRBJ2-2 few TRBD2 TRBV28 18 CASRPPPGLAGVTGELFF TGTGCCAGCAGACCCCCGCCCGGACTAGCGGGAGTGACCGGGGAGCTGTTTTTT
TRBJ1-5 - - TRBV27 15 CASSLFPDSNQPQHF TGTGCCAGCAGTTTATTCCCGGATAGCAATCAGCCCCAGCATTTT
TRBJ1-3 few - TRBV15 14 CATNPGGAGNTIYF TGTGCCACCAATCCGGGAGGGGCTGGAAACACCATATATTTT
TRBJ2-1 - - TRBV5-1 12 CASGGAANEQFF TGCGCCAGCGGGGGCGCCGCGAATGAGCAGTTCTTC
TRBJ2-1 - - TRBV16 15 CASSQSTEPYNEQFF TGTGCCAGCAGCCAATCTACGGAGCCCTACAATGAGCAGTTCTTC
TRBJ2-7 few TRBD1 TRBV11-2 15 CASSLLGTASYEQYF TGTGCCAGCAGCTTGCTAGGGACAGCTTCTTACGAGCAGTACTTC
TRBJ2-3 - TRBD2 TRBV10-3 15 CAITPGLAITDTQYF TGTGCCATCACCCCGGGACTAGCAATCACAGATACGCAGTATTTT
TRBJ2-5 few TRBD2 TRBV27 16 CASSLVSGTQRGAQYF TGTGCCAGCAGTTTGGTTAGCGGGACTCAACGTGGGGCCCAGTACTTC
TRBJ2-2 many - TRBV12-3/TRBV12-4 15 CASIIAEINTGELFF TGTGCCAGCATCATAGCGGAGATAAACACCGGGGAGCTGTTTTTT
TRBJ2-3 few - TRBV29-1 15 CSVGKGGGGTDTQYF TGCAGCGTCGGGAAGGGGGGAGGGGGCACAGATACGCAGTATTTT
TRBJ1-1 - TRBD1 TRBV7-9 14 CASRRQGSNTEAFF TGTGCCAGCAGAAGACAGGGGAGTAACACTGAAGCTTTCTTT
TRBJ2-5 - TRBD2 TRBV10-1 15 CASSGLAGAQETQYF TGCGCCAGCAGTGGACTAGCGGGCGCCCAAGAGACCCAGTACTTC
TRBJ1-1 - - TRBV3-1 16 CASSRHRGGVETEAFF TGTGCCAGCAGCCGCCACCGTGGGGGGGTAGAGACTGAAGCTTTCTTT
TRBJ2-3 - - TRBV18 14 CASSPLVGRDTQYF TGTGCCAGCTCACCATTGGTGGGTCGAGATACGCAGTATTTT
TRBJ2-5 few - TRBV5-1 15 CASSLAGVHQETQYF TGCGCCAGCAGCTTGGCCGGGGTACACCAAGAGACCCAGTACTTC